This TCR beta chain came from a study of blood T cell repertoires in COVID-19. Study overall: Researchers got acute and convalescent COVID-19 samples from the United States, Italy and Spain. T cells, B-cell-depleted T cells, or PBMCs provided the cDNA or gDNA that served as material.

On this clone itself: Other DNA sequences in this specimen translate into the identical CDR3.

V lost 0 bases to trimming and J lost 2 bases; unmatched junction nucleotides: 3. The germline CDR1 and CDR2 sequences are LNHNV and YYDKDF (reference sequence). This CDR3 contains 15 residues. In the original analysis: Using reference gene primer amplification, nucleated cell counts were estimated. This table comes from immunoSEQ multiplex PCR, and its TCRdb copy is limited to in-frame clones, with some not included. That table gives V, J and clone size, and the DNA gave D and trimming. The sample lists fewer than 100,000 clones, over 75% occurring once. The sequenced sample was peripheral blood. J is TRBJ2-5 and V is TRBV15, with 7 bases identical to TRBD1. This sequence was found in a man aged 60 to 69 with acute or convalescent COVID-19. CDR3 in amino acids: CATSRDLRGQETQYF. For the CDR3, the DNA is TGTGCCACCAGCAGAGACCTCAGGGGGCAAGAGACCCAGTACTTC.